This TCR beta chain was documented in a study of cytomegalovirus exposure and HLA in healthy donors. In the case of this clone: Its antigen is currently unknown.

Though nominally healthy at sampling, donors likely had unrecorded immune exposures. The primer mix had 60 Vbeta and 13 Jbeta primers. Generated by immunoSEQ multiplex PCR, the TCRdb table keeps only in-frame clones and is missing some. The sample includes some 200,000 clones, 70% of them seen just once. Whole-study results and caveats: Previous analysis showed most TCR beta V segments were productive about 90% or about 30% of the time. Common viral pathogens (according to a later analysis) appeared linked to several of the most significant clusters. Researchers left out some V segments, among them TRBV6-2 and TRBV6-3, as indistinguishable.

Per the germline V gene, CDR1 is SGHNT and CDR2 is YYREEE (reference sequence). The CDR3 length is 13 residues. J lost 5 bases, V lost 4 bases, and 5 bases had no gene match. The sequenced material came from PBMCs. The sequence was obtained from a man aged 35 to 55 in good health and CMV-seropositive. This chain connects TRBV5-4 to TRBJ1-2; TRBD1 matches at 7 bases. This CDR3 reads CASSMGQNYGYTF. As DNA, the CDR3 is TGTGCCAGCAGCATGGGACAGAATTATGGCTACACCTTC. The full variable domain, its missing parts supplied by reference TRBV5-4 and TRBJ1-2, is ETGVTQSPTHLIKTRGQQVTLRCSSQSGHNTVSWYQQALGQGPQFIFQYYREEENGRGNFPPRFSGLQFPNYSSELNVNALELDDSALYLCASSMGQNYGYTFGSGTRLTVV.